Only one count was recorded for the clone carrying this TCR beta chain. The source of the sample is a study of blood T cell repertoires in COVID-19. The V gene lost 3 bases and the J gene lost 2 bases, with 11 bases spanning the gap. CDR1 and CDR2 (germline): LNHDA, SQIVND (reference sequence). The CDR3 is 15 amino acids. What the recovered Cohort 3 donors had was two negative PCRs, clearance, or symptom resolution. Sequencing used immunoSEQ multiplex PCR; TCRdb keeps in-frame clones, though not all of them. Altogether approximately 230,000 clones are present, approximately 84% being singletons, with the ten largest covering less than 2%.

This receptor was obtained from a man in his forties who had recovered from COVID-19. Input material: PBMCs or T cells enriched from blood (not recorded which). V usage is TRBV19 and J usage is TRBJ1-5; D not resolved. The CDR3 DNA reads as TGTGCCAGTAGTATCCCGGAGTTAGGCAATCAGCCCCAGCATTTT. Amino acid sequence: CASSIPELGNQPQHF.